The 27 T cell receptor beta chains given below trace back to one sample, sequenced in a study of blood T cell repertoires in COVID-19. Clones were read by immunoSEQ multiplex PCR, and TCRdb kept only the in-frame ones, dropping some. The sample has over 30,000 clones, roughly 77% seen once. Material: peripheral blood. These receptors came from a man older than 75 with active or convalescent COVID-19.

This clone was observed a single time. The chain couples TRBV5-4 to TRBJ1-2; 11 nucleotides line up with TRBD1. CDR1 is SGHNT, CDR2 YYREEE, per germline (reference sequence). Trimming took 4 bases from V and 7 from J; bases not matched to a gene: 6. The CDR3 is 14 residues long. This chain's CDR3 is CASSPGQGAVGYTF. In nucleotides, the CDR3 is TGTGCCAGCAGCCCCGGACAGGGGGCAGTTGGCTACACCTTC.

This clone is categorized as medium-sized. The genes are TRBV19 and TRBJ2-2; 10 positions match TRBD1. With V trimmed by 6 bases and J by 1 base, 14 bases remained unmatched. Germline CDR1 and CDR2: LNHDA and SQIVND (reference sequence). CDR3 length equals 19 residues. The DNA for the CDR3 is TGTGCCAGTAGATCAGGGACCGGGACAGGGGCCGGGAACACCGGGGAGCTGTTTTTT. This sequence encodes CASRSGTGTGAGNTGELFF.

The CDR3 sequence is CASRGQSRGPQHF. The CDR3 DNA reads as TGTGCCAGCAGGGGACAGAGCCGTGGGCCCCAGCATTTT. The chain links TRBV27 to TRBJ1-5, with 7 positions matching TRBD1. V shed 6 bases and J 9 bases; nucleotides not matched to a gene: 8. This CDR3 spans 13 amino acids. Looked up from germline, CDR1 is MNHEY and CDR2 is SMNVEV (reference sequence).

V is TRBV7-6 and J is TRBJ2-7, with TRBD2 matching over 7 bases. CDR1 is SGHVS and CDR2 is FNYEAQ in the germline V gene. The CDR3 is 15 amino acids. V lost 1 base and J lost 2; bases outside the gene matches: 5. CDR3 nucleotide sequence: TGTGCCAGCAGCTTAGATCCTAGCGGAACCTACGAGCAGTACTTC. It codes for CASSLDPSGTYEQYF.

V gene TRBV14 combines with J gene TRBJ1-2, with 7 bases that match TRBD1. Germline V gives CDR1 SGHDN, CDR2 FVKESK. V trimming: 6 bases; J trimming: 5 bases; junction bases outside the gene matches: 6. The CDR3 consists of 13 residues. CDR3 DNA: TGTGCCAGCAGTCGCGACAGGGCTTATGGCTACACCTTC. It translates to CASSRDRAYGYTF.

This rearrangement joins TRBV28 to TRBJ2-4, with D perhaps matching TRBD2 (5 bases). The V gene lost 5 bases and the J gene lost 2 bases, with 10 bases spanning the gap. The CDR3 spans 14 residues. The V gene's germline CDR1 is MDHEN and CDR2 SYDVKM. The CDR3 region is CASSPGITKNIQYF. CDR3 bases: TGTGCCAGCAGTCCCGGGATTACCAAAAACATTCAGTACTTC.

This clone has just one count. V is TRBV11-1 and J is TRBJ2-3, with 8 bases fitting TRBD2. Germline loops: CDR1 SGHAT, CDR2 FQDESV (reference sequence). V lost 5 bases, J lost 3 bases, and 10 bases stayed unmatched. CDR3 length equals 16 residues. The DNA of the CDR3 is TGTGCCAGCAGCCCGAGCGATAGCGGGAATACAGATACGCAGTATTTT. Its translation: CASSPSDSGNTDTQYF. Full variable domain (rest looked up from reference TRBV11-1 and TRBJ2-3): EAEVAQSPRYKITEKSQAVAFWCDPISGHATLYWYRQILGQGPELLVQFQDESVVDDSQLPKDRFSAERLKGVDSTLKIQPAELGDSAMYLCASSPSDSGNTDTQYFGPGTRLTVL.

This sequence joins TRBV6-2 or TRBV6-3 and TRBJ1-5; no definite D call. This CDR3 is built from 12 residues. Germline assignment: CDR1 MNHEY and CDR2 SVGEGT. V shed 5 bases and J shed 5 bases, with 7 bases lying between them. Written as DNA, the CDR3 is TGTGCCAGCAGTCGGCGGGATCAGCCCCAGCATTTT. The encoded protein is CASSRRDQPQHF.

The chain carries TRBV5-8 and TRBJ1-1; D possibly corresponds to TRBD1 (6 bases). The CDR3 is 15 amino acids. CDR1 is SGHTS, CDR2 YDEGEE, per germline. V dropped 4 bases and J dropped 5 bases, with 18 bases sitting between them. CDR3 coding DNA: TGTGCCAGCAGCACCGGACAGACCCAAGGGACTGAAGCTTTCTTT. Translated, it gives CASSTGQTQGTEAFF.

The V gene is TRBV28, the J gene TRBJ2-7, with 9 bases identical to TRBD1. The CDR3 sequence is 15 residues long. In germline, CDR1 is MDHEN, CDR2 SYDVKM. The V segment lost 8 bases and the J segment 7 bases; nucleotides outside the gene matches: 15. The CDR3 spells CASLETSGQGYEQYF. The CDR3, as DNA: TGTGCCAGCCTCGAAACCTCTGGACAGGGGTATGAGCAGTACTTC.

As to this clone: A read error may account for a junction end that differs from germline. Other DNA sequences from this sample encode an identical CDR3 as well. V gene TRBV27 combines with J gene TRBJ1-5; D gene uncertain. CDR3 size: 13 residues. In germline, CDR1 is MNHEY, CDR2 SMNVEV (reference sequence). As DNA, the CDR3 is TGTGCCAGCAGTTGGTCAGTAAATCAACCCCAGCATTTT. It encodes CASSWSVNQPQHF.

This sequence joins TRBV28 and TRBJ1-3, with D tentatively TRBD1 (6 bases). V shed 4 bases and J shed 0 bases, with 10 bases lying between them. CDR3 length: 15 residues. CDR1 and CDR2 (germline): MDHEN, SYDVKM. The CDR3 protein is CASSSDRSSGNTIYF. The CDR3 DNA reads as TGTGCCAGCAGTTCCGACAGGAGCTCTGGAAACACCATATATTTT.

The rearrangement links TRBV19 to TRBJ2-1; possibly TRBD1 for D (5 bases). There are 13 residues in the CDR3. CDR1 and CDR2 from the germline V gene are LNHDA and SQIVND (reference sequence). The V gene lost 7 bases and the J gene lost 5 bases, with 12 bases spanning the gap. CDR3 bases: TGTGCCAGTAAGCCCCAAGGGGACAATGAGCAGTTCTTC. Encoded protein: CASKPQGDNEQFF.

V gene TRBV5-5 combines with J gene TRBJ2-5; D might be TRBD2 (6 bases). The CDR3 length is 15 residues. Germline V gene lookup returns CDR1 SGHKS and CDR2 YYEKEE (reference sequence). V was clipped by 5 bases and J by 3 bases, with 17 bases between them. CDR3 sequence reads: CASRPALASKETQYF. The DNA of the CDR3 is TGTGCCAGCAGGCCAGCACTAGCCTCAAAAGAGACCCAGTACTTC.

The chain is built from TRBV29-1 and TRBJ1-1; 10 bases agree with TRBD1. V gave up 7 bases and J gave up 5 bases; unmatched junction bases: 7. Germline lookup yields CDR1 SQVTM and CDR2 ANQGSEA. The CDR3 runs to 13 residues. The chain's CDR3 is CSAWTGGTTEAFF. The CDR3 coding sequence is TGCAGCGCCTGGACAGGGGGAACAACTGAAGCTTTCTTT.

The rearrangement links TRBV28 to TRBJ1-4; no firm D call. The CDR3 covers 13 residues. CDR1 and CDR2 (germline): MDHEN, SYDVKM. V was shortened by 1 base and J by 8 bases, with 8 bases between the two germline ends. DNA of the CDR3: TGTGCCAGCAGTTTATCCTACGAGGAAAAACTGTTTTTT. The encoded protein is CASSLSYEEKLFF.

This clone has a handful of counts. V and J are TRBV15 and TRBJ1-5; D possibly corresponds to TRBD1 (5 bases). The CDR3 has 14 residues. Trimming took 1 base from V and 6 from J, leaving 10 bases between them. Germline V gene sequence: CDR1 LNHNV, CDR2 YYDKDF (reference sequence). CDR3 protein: CATSRGQNVQPQHF. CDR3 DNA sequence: TGTGCCACCAGCAGAGGACAGAATGTTCAGCCCCAGCATTTT.

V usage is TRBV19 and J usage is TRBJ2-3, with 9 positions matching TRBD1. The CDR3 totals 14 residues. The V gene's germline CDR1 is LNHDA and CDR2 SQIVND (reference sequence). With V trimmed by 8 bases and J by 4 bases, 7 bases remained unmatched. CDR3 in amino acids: CASRDRVISDTQYF. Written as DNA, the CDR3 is TGTGCCAGTCGGGACAGGGTCATTTCAGATACGCAGTATTTT.

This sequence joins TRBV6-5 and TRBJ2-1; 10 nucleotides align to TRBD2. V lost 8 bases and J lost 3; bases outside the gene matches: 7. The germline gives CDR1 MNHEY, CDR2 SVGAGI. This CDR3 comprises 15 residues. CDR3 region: CASPRTSGNYNEQFF. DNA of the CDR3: TGTGCCAGCCCTAGGACTAGCGGCAACTACAATGAGCAGTTCTTC.

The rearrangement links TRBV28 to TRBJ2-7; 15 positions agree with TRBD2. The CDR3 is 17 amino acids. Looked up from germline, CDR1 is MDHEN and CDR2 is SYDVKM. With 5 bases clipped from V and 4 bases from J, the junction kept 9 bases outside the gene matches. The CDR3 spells CASSPGLAGGPRYEQYF. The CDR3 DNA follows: TGTGCCAGCAGTCCAGGACTAGCGGGAGGGCCGAGATACGAGCAGTACTTC.

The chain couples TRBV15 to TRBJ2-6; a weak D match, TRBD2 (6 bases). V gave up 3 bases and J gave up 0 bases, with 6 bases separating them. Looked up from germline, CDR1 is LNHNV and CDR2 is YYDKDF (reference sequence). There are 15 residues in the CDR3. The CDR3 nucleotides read TGTGCCACCAGCAGGGGGGGCTCTGGGGCCAACGTCCTGACTTTC. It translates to CATSRGGSGANVLTF. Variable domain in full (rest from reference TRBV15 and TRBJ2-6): DAMVIQNPRYQVTQFGKPVTLSCSQTLNHNVMYWYQQKSSQAPKLLFHYYDKDFNNEADTPDNFQSRRPNTSFCFLDIRSPGLGDTAMYLCATSRGGSGANVLTFGAGSRLTVL.

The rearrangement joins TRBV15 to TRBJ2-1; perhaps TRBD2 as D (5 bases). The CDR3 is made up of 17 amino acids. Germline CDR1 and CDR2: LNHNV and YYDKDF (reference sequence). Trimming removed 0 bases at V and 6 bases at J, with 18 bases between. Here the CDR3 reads CATSRDPGIRTLNEQFF. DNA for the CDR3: TGTGCCACCAGCAGAGATCCCGGGATAAGGACCCTCAATGAGCAGTTCTTC.

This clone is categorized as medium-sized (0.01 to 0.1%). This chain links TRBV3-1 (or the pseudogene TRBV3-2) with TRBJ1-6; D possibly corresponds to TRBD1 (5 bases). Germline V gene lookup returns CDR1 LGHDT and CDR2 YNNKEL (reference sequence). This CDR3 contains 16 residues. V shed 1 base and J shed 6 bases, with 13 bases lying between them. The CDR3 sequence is CASSQAGGGLNSPLHF. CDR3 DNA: TGTGCCAGCAGCCAAGCGGGGGGAGGGCTTAATTCACCCCTCCACTTT.

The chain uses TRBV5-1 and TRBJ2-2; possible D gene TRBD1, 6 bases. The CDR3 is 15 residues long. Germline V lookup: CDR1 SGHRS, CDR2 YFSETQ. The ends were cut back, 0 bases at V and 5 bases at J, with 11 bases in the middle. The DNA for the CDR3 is TGCGCCAGCAGCTTGGGGAGGACAGATACCGGGGAGCTGTTTTTT. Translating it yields CASSLGRTDTGELFF.

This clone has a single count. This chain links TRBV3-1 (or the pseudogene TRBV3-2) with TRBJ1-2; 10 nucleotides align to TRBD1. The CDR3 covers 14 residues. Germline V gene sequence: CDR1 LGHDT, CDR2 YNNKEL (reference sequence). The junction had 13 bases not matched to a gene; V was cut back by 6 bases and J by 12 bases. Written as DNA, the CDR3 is TGTGCCAGCAGTCTATCCCACCGGGACAGGGGCCACACCTTC. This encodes CASSLSHRDRGHTF.

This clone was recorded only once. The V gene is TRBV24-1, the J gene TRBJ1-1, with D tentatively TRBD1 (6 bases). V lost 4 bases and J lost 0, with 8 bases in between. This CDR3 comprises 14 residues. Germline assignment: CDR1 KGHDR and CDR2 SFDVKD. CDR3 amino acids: CATSDAGVNTEAFF. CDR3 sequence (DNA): TGTGCCACCAGTGACGCAGGGGTGAACACTGAAGCTTTCTTT.

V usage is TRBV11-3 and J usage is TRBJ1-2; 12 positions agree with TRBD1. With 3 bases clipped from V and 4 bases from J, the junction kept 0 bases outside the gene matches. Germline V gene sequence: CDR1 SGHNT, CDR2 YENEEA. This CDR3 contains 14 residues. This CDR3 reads CASSLGQGAYGYTF. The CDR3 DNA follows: TGTGCCAGCAGCTTGGGACAGGGGGCCTATGGCTACACCTTC.